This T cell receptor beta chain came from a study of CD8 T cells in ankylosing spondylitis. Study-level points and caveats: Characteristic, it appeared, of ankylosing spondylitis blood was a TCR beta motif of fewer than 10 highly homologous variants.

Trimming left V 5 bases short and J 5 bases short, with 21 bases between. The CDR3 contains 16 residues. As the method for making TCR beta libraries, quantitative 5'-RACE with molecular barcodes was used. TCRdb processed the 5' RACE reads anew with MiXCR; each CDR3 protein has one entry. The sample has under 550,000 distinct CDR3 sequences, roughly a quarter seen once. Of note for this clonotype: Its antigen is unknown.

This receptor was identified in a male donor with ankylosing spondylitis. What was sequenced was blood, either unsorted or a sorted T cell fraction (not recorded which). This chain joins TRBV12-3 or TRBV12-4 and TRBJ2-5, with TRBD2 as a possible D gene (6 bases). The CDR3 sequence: CASSVGGWGVLETQYF. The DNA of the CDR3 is TGTGCCAGCAGTGTCGGGGGATGGGGCGTGCTGGAGACCCAGTACTTC.